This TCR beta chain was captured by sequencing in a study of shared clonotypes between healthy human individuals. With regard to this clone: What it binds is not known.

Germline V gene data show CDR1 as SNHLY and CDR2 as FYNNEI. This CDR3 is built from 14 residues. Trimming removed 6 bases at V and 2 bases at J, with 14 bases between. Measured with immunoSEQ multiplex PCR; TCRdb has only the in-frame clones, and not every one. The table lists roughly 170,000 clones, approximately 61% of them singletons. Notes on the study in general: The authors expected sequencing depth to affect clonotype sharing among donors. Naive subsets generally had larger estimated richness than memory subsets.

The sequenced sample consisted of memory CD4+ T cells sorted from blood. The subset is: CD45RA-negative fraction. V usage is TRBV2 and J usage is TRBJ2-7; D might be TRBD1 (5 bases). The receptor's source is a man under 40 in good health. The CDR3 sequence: CASRRQHETYEQYF. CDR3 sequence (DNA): TGTGCCAGCAGACGACAGCACGAGACCTACGAGCAGTACTTC.